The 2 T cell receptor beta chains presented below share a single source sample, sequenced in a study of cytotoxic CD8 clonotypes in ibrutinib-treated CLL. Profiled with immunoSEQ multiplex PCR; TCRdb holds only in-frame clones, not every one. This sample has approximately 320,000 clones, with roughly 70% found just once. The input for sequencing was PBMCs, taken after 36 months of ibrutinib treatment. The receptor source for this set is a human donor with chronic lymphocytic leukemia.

The CDR3 coding sequence is TGTGCCAGCAGTTTCGGTGGAGGTACCCACAATGAGCAGTTCTTC. This gives the protein CASSFGGGTHNEQFF. The rearrangement uses TRBV28 and TRBJ2-1, with D possibly being TRBD2 (5 bases). Trimming removed 3 bases at V and 5 bases at J, with 14 bases between. Germline lookup yields CDR1 MDHEN and CDR2 SYDVKM. This CDR3 contains 15 residues.

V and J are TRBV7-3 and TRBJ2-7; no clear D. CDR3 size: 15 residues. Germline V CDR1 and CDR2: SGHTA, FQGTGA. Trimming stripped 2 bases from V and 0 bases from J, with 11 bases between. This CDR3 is CASSLLARISYEQYF. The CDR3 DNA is TGTGCCAGCAGCTTATTGGCTAGAATCTCCTACGAGCAGTACTTC.